Shown below are 2 T cell receptor beta chains from a single sample sequenced in a study of T cells in Graves' hyperthyroidism and ophthalmopathy. Researchers took RNA transcripts and amplified the TCR beta CDR3 regions from them. Researchers ran a first-round RT-PCR on the TCR CDR3 using the HTBI primer set. TCRdb re-called the multiplex PCR reads through MiXCR, storing one row per CDR3 protein. The table includes over 250,000 distinct CDR3 sequences, about 25% detected once. Sequences were obtained from blood. These receptor sequences come from a man aged 35 to 55 with Graves' hyperthyroidism that later progressed to Graves' ophthalmopathy.

This rearrangement joins TRBV7-2 to TRBJ2-7, with a tentative D call TRBD2 (6 bases). V was shortened by 4 bases and J by 4 bases, with 17 bases between the two germline ends. This CDR3 is built from 15 residues. Germline lookup yields CDR1 SGHTA and CDR2 FQGNSA. The CDR3 protein is CASSSHGGAIYEQYF. DNA for the CDR3: TGTGCCAGCAGCTCGCACGGGGGAGCCATATACGAGCAGTACTTC.

The chain uses TRBV5-1 and TRBJ2-7; 10 bases are shared with TRBD2. The germline V gene encodes CDR1 SGHRS and CDR2 YFSETQ. The V gene end was trimmed by 5 bases and the J gene end by 6 bases; junction bases not matched to a gene: 5. The CDR3 has 13 amino acids. CDR3 in DNA: TGCGCCAGCAGAACTAGCGGGGACGGCGAGCAGTACTTC. Translating it yields CASRTSGDGEQYF.